Listed below are T cell receptor beta chains from one sample, sequenced in a study of metastatic and nonmetastatic thyroid tumors. With MiXCR, TCRdb called clones anew from the PCR reads. Of 49,000 or so clones in the sample, about 22% are singletons; the top ten hold about 3.5%. The source material was blood. These receptors originate from a male donor with papillary thyroid cancer or a benign thyroid nodule (not recorded which). Some clones in this sample may be carry-over from other donors' samples. Both conserved end residues are part of each CDR3. The order of the fields is J gene, V gene, CDR3 protein.

TRBJ2-7 TRBV27 CASSLGESGEQYF
TRBJ2-5 TRBV4-1 CASSLDPRAKETQYF
TRBJ1-6 TRBV11-2 CASSLVGYNSPLHF
TRBJ2-3 TRBV24-1 CATSERTTDTQYF
TRBJ2-7 TRBV11-1 CASSLAGGLRPTYEQYF
TRBJ1-3 TRBV7-2 CASSLYRSAGNTIYF
TRBJ2-2 TRBV28 CASSLTLSGQGLGGELFF
TRBJ2-7 TRBV28 CASSSPGVYEQYF
TRBJ2-7 TRBV25-1 CASSEEGREQYF
TRBJ2-7 TRBV7-2 CASSLGGGTAYEQYF
TRBJ1-3 TRBV5-6 CASSLITGVTGNTIYF
TRBJ2-1 TRBV19 CASSIGGGTYNEQFF
TRBJ2-1 TRBV7-2 CASSSSERNEQFF
TRBJ1-2 TRBV30 CAWSLGTGGGYTF
TRBJ1-6 TRBV6-5 CASSYSPGSSYNSPLHF
TRBJ1-1 TRBV12-3/TRBV12-4 CASSFGGLNTEAFF
TRBJ2-5 TRBV7-3 CASSQRGLAEETQYF
TRBJ2-1 TRBV9 CASSVGGTSDNEQFF
TRBJ2-7 TRBV24-1 CATRYGSGQYF
TRBJ1-1 TRBV28 CASRLQGAPPYTEAFF
TRBJ1-2 TRBV5-1 CASSSGQGDIRDGYTF
TRBJ2-5 TRBV20-1 CSARALSASGSETQYF
TRBJ1-5 TRBV5-1 CASTTGLGNQPQHF
TRBJ1-4 TRBV20-1 CSAIDSTGEFATNEKLFF
TRBJ2-5 TRBV4-3 CASSQISGRETQYF
TRBJ2-5 TRBV5-8 CASSLEELSGVETQYF
TRBJ2-4 TRBV6-8 CASSYGALAGLAKNIQYF
TRBJ1-1 TRBV11-2 CASSSPGGRMPFF
TRBJ2-1 TRBV6-1 CASSNTGGEQFF
TRBJ2-3 TRBV20-1 CSARDPGQITDTQYF
TRBJ2-5 TRBV12-3/TRBV12-4 CASRTRDRTDQYF
TRBJ2-1 TRBV20-1 CSARVTSGSGEQFF
TRBJ2-5 TRBV7-9 CASSGQRIQETQYF
TRBJ1-1 TRBV14 CASSARVGVDEAFF
TRBJ1-2 TRBV6-6 CASSYSPEAGYGYTF
TRBJ2-5 TRBV11-2 CASSSGTRGRQETQYF
TRBJ2-2 TRBV4-3 CASSQELAGVSGELFF
TRBJ1-2 TRBV20-1 CSAQSPRDGNYGYTF
TRBJ2-7 TRBV20-1 CSARETSGRKYEQYF
TRBJ2-1 TRBV9 CASSVAESGFYNEQFF
TRBJ2-7 TRBV5-1 CASSSRLAWAYEQYF
TRBJ2-5 TRBV2 CASSDGGTSGRKETQYF
TRBJ1-1 TRBV6-4 CASSADPGTGGTEAFF
TRBJ2-1 TRBV19 CASSEQNEQFF
TRBJ2-1 TRBV20-1 CSARDVRSSYNEQFF
TRBJ1-1 TRBV6-1 CASSEDRGDTEAFF
TRBJ2-3 TRBV5-8 CASSLGLAGSTDTQYF
TRBJ2-7 TRBV12-3/TRBV12-4 CASSPGTSETYEQYF
TRBJ2-3 TRBV6-1 CASSSTGVTDTQYF
TRBJ1-3 TRBV6-1 CASTRDRDISGNTIYF
TRBJ2-7 TRBV5-1 CASSRSSGSYEQYF
TRBJ1-6 TRBV3-1 CASSLLNNSPLHF
TRBJ2-3 TRBV5-1 CASSSGQGADTQYF
TRBJ2-1 TRBV27 CASSFIRDSNNEQFF
TRBJ2-5 TRBV9 CASSVGPTSGTQYF
TRBJ1-2 TRBV11-2 CASSLTGGGGYGYTF
TRBJ2-7 TRBV9 CASSVGGATYEQYF